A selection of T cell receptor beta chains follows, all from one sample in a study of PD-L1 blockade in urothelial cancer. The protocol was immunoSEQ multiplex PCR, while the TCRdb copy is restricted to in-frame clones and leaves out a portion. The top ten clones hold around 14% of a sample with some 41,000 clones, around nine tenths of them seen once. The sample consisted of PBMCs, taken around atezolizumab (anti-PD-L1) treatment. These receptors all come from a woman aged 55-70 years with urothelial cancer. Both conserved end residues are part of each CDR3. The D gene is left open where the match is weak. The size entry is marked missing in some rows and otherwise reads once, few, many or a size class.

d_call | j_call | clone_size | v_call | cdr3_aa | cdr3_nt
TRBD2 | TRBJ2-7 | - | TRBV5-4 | CASSFRGSSGRHEQYF | TGTGCCAGCAGCTTCCGGGGATCTAGCGGGAGACACGAGCAGTACTTC
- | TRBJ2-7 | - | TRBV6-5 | CASSYSTSRWEQYF | TGTGCCAGCAGTTACTCCACGAGTCGATGGGAGCAGTACTTC
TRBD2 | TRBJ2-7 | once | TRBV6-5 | CASSYGTSGSYEQYF | TGTGCCAGCAGTTACGGGACTAGCGGATCCTACGAGCAGTACTTC
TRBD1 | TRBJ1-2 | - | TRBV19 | CASSSPGQGNYGYTF | TGTGCCAGTAGTTCTCCAGGACAGGGGAACTATGGCTACACCTTC
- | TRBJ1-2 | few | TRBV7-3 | CASSLGESNYGYTF | TGTGCCAGCAGCTTAGGGGAGAGCAACTATGGCTACACCTTC
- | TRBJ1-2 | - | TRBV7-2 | CASSLRQGYGYTF | TGTGCCAGCAGCTTGAGGCAGGGCTATGGCTACACCTTC
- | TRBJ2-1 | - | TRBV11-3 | CASSLRGGLGNEQFF | TGTGCCAGCAGCCTAAGGGGAGGATTAGGTAATGAGCAGTTCTTC
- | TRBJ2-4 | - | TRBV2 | CASSFPGENIQYF | TGTGCCAGCAGTTTCCCGGGAGAAAACATTCAGTACTTC
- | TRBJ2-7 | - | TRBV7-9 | CASSNNYEQYF | TGTGCCAGCAGCAACAACTACGAGCAGTACTTC
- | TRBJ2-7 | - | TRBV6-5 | CASSYSPMTQTYEQYF | TGTGCCAGCAGTTACTCTCCGATGACACAAACCTACGAGCAGTACTTC
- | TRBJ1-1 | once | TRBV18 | CASSPQGLDTEAFF | TGTGCCAGCTCACCCCAGGGGCTGGACACTGAAGCTTTCTTT
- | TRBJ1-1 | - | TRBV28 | CASSLLAGEAFF | TGTGCCAGCAGTTTGTTGGCAGGTGAAGCTTTCTTT
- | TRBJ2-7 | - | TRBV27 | CASSAQSGAYEQYF | TGTGCCAGCAGTGCCCAATCCGGAGCCTACGAGCAGTACTTC